The T cell receptor (beta chain) described here comes from a study of blood T cell repertoires in COVID-19. About the research overall: Whether acute or convalescent, the COVID-19 samples came from the United States, Italy and Spain. The analysed material was cDNA or gDNA that came from T cells, B-cell-depleted T cells, or PBMCs.

Authors' data handling: Reference gene primer amplification gave estimated nucleated cell counts. Using immunoSEQ multiplex PCR, the repertoire was profiled, and TCRdb retains in-frame clones only, with some absent. V and J calls plus clone size are reproduced from that table; the DNA served to infer D and trimming. The sample has about 110,000 clones; over 60% are singletons. The clonotype comes from a human donor in a cohort sampled during active or convalescent COVID-19. Specimen: peripheral blood.

The CDR3 is CASSQGGGDLGYGYTF. Written as DNA, the CDR3 is TGCGCCAGCAGCCAAGGGGGTGGGGACTTGGGATATGGCTACACCTTC. V and J are TRBV4-3 and TRBJ1-2, with a tentative D call TRBD1 (5 bases). V was cut by 1 base and J by 5 bases, with 17 bases left in between. This CDR3 has 16 amino acids. The germline V gene encodes CDR1 LGHNA and CDR2 YSLEER.